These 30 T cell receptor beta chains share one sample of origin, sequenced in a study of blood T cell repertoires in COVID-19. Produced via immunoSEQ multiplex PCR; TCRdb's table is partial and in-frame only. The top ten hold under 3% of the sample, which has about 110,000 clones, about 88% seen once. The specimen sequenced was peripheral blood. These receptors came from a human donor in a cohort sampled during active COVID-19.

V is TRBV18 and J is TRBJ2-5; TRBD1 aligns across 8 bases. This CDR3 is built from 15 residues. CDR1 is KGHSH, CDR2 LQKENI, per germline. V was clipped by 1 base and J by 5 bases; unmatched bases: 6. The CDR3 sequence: CASSPLTGGPETQYF. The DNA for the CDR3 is TGTGCCAGCTCACCACTAACAGGGGGGCCGGAGACCCAGTACTTC.

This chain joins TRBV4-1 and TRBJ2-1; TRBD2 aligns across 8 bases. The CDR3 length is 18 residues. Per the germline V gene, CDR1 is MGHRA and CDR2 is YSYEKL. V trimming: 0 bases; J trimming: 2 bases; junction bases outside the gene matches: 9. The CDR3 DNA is TGCGCCAGCAGCCAAGAGACCCCACTAGCGGCCACCTACAATGAGCAGTTCTTC. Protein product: CASSQETPLAATYNEQFF.

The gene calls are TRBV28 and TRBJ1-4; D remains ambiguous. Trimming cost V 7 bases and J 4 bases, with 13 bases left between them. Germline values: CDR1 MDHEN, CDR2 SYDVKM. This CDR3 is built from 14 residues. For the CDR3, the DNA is TGTGCCAGCACGAGGGCGTACATTAATGAAAAACTGTTTTTT. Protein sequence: CASTRAYINEKLFF.

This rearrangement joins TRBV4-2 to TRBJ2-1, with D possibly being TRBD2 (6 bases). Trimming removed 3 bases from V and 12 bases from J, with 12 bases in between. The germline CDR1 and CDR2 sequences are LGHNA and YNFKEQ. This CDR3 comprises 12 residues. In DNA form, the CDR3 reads TGTGCCAGCAGCCAGACGGGGGTTTTGCAGTTCTTC. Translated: CASSQTGVLQFF.

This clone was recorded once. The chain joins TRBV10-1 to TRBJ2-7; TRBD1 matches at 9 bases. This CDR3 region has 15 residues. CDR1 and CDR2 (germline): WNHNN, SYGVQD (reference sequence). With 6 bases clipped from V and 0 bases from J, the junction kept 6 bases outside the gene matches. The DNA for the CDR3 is TGCGCCAGCAGCGACGGGACAGGGAGCTCCTACGAGCAGTACTTC. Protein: CASSDGTGSSYEQYF.

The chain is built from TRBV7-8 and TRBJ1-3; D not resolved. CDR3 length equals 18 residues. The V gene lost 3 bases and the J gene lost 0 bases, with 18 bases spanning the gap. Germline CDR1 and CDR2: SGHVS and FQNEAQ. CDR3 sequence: CASSFKGSQVHSGNTIYF. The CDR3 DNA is TGTGCCAGCAGCTTTAAAGGGAGCCAAGTACACTCTGGAAACACCATATATTTT.

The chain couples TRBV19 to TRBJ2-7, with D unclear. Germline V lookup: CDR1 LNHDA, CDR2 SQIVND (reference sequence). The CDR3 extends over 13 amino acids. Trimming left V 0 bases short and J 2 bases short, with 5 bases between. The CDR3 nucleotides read TGTGCCAGTAGTATAGATGACACCTACGAGCAGTACTTC. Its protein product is CASSIDDTYEQYF.

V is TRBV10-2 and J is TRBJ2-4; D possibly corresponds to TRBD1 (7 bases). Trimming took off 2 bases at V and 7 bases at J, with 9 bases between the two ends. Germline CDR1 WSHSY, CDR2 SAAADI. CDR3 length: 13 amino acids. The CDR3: CASSEAGQNIQYF. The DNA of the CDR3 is TGCGCCAGCAGTGAGGCGGGACAGAACATTCAGTACTTC.

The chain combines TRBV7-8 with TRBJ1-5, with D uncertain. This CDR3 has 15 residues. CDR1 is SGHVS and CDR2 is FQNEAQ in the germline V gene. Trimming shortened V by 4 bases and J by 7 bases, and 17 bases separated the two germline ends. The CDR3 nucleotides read TGTGCCAGCAGCTCCCTTTTAATGGGCCAACAGCCCCAGCATTTT. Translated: CASSSLLMGQQPQHF.

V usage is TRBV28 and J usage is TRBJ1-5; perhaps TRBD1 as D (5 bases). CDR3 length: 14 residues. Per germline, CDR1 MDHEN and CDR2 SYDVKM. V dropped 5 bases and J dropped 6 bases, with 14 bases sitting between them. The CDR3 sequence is CASSTGGRGQPQHF. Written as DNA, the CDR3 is TGTGCCAGCAGTACCGGGGGACGGGGTCAGCCCCAGCATTTT.

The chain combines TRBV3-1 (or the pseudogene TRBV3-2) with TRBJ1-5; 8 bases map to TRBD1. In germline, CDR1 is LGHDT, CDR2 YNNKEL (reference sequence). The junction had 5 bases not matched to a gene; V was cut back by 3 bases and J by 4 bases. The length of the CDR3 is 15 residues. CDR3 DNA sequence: TGTGCCAGCAGCCACGGACAGGGAGGGAATCAGCCCCAGCATTTT. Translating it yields CASSHGQGGNQPQHF.

CDR3 amino acids: CASSMNLVGAFADTQYF. CDR3 in DNA: TGCGCCAGCAGCATGAACTTAGTGGGGGCCTTCGCAGATACGCAGTATTTT. The chain uses TRBV4-1 and TRBJ2-3; D may be TRBD1 (6 bases). Germline V gene sequence: CDR1 MGHRA, CDR2 YSYEKL. Between the trimmed V and J ends, which lost 5 bases and 4 bases, there was a span of 22 bases. The CDR3 sequence is 17 residues long.

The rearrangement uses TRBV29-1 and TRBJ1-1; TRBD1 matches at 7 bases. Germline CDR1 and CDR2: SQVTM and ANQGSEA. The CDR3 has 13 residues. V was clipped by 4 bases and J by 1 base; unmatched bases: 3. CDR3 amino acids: CSVADRANTEAFF. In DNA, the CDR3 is TGCAGCGTTGCTGACAGGGCGAACACTGAAGCTTTCTTT.

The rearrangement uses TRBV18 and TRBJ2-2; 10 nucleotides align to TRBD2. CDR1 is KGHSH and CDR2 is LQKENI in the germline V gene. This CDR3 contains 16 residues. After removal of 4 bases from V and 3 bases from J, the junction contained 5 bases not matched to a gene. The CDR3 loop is CASSQRTSGYTGELFF. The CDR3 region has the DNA TGTGCCAGCTCACAGAGGACTAGCGGTTACACCGGGGAGCTGTTTTTT.

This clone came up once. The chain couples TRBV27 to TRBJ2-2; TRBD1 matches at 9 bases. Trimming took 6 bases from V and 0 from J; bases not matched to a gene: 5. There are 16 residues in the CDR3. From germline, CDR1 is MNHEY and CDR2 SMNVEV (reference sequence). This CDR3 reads CASSPRQGANTGELFF. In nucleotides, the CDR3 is TGTGCCAGCAGCCCCCGACAGGGGGCGAACACCGGGGAGCTGTTTTTT.

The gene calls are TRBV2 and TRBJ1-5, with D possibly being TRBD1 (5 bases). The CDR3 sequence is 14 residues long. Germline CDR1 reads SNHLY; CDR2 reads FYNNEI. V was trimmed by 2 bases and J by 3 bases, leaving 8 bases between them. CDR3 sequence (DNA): TGTGCCAGCAGTGAACAGGGTCCCAATCAGCCCCAGCATTTT. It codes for CASSEQGPNQPQHF.

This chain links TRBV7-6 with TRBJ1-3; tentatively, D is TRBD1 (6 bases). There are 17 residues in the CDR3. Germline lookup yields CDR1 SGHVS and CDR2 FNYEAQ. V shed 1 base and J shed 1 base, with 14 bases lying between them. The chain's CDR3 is CASSLVARTGSGNTIYF. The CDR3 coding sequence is TGTGCCAGCAGCTTAGTTGCCCGTACAGGGTCTGGAAACACCATATATTTT.

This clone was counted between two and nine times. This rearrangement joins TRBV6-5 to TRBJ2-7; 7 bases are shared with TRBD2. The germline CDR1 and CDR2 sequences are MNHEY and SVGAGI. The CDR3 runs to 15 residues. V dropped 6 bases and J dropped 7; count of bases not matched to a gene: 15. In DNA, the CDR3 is TGTGCCAGCAGCCGTGGCGGGAGTAGGGTTAGGGAGCAGTACTTC. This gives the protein CASSRGGSRVREQYF.

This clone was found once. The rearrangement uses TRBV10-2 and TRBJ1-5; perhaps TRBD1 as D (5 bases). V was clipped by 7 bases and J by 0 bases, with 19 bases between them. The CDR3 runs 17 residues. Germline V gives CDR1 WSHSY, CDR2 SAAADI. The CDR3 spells CASTRSGTGVSNQPQHF. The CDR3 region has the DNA TGCGCCAGCACCAGATCCGGGACGGGAGTTAGCAATCAGCCCCAGCATTTT.

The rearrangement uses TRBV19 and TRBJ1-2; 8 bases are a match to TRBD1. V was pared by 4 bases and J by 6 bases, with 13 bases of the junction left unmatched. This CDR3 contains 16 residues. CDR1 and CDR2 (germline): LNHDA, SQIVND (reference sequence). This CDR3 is CASSTRQGTASNGYTF. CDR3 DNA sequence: TGTGCCAGTAGTACAAGACAGGGGACCGCATCAAATGGCTACACCTTC.

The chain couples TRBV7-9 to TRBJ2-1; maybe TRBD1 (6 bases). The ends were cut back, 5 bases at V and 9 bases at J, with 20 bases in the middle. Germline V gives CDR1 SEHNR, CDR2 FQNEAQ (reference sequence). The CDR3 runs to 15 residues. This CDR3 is CASSLRDNGLSEQFF. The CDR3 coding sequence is TGTGCCAGCAGCCTCCGGGACAATGGGTTGAGTGAGCAGTTCTTC.

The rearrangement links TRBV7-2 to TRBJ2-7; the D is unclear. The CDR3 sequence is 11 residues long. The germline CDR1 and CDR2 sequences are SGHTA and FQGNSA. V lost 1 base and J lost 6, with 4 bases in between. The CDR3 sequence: CASSLDGEQYF. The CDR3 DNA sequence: TGTGCCAGCAGCTTAGACGGCGAGCAGTACTTC.

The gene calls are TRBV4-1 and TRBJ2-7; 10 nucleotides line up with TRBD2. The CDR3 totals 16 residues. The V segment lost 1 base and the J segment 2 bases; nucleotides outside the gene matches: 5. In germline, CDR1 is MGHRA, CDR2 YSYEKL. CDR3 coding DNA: TGCGCCAGCAGCCAAGGAACTAGCGGGATAGCCTACGAGCAGTACTTC. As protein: CASSQGTSGIAYEQYF.

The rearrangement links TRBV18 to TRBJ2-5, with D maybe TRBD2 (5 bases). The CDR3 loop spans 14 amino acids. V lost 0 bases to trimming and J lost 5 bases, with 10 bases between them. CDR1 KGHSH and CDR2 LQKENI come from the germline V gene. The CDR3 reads CASSPPGGRETQYF. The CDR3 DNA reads TGTGCCAGCTCACCACCTGGCGGGCGGGAGACCCAGTACTTC.

The CDR3: CASRFRGGQDTQYF. The DNA of the CDR3 is TGTGCCAGTAGATTCCGCGGGGGCCAAGATACGCAGTATTTT. The rearrangement links TRBV19 to TRBJ2-3, with D possibly TRBD2 on 7 matching bases. The CDR3 loop spans 14 amino acids. Germline V gives CDR1 LNHDA, CDR2 SQIVND (reference sequence). Trimming took off 6 bases at V and 5 bases at J, with 15 bases between the two ends. Looking up the rest from reference TRBV19 and TRBJ2-3 gives the full variable domain: DGGITQSPKYLFRKEGQNVTLSCEQNLNHDAMYWYRQDPGQGLRLIYYSQIVNDFQKGDIAEGYSVSREKKESFPLTVTSAQKNPTAFYLCASRFRGGQDTQYFGPGTRLTVL.

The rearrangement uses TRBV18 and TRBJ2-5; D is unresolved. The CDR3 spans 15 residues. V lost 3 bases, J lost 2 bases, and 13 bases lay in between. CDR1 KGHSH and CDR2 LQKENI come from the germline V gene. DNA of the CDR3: TGTGCCAGCTCACCTGCGGCGCCCCCACAAGAGACCCAGTACTTC. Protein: CASSPAAPPQETQYF.

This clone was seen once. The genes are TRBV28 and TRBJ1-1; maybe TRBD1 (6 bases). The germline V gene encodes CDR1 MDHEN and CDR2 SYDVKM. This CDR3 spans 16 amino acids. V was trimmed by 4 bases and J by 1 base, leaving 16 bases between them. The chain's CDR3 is CASSSPPGQWNTEAFF. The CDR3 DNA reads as TGTGCCAGCAGTTCCCCTCCCGGACAGTGGAACACTGAAGCTTTCTTT.

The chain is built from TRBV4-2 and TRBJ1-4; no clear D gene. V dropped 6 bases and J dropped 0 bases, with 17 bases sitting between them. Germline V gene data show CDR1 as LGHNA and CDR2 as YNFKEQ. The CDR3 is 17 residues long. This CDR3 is CASSTSEGWATNEKLFF. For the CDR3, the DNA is TGTGCCAGCAGTACAAGTGAGGGTTGGGCAACTAATGAAAAACTGTTTTTT.

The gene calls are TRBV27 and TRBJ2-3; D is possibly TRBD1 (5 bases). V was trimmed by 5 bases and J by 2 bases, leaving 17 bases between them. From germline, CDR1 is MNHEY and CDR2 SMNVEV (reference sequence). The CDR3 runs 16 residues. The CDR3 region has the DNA TGTGCCAGCAGTCCTACGACAGCCTTACTCACAGATACGCAGTATTTT. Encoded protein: CASSPTTALLTDTQYF.

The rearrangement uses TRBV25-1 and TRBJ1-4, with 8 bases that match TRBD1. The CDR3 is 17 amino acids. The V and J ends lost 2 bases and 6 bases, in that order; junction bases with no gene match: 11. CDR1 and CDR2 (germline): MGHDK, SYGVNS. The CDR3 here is CASSERAPGQGHEKLFF. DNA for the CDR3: TGTGCCAGCAGTGAAAGAGCCCCCGGACAGGGACATGAAAAACTGTTTTTT.